A selection of T cell receptor beta chains follows, all from one sample in a study of blood T cell repertoires in COVID-19. Sequencing was performed with immunoSEQ multiplex PCR; in TCRdb, only in-frame clones are kept and a portion is missing. Of some 73,000 clones in the sample, 82% were seen once. Sequencing was performed on peripheral blood. The receptors here all came from a woman in her sixties or seventies with acute or convalescent COVID-19. Each CDR3 is given with its conserved first and last residue. Each record gives: clone size, CDR3 length, V gene, D gene, J gene, CDR3 protein, CDR3 DNA. D genes are given only for firm matches. Some rows mark clone size as missing; the rest say once, few, many or name a class of expanded clone.

abundance: -; len: 12; v_gene: TRBV5-1; d_gene: -; j_gene: TRBJ1-4; CDR3aa: CASSLDGGKLFF; CDR3nt: TGCGCCAGCAGCTTGGACGGGGGAAAACTGTTTTTT
abundance: -; len: 17; v_gene: TRBV18; d_gene: TRBD1; j_gene: TRBJ2-1; CDR3aa: CASSPPGQGGSYNEQFF; CDR3nt: TGTGCCAGCTCACCTCCGGGACAGGGGGGCTCCTACAATGAGCAGTTCTTC
abundance: -; len: 12; v_gene: TRBV2; d_gene: -; j_gene: TRBJ2-4; CDR3aa: CASSDSGPREYF; CDR3nt: TGTGCCAGCAGTGATAGTGGTCCCAGGGAGTACTTC
abundance: once; len: 18; v_gene: TRBV11-2; d_gene: TRBD2; j_gene: TRBJ2-3; CDR3aa: CASSLVSLAGGATDTQYF; CDR3nt: TGTGCCAGCAGCTTAGTATCGTTAGCGGGAGGGGCCACAGATACGCAGTATTTT
abundance: -; len: 14; v_gene: TRBV6-6; d_gene: -; j_gene: TRBJ2-4; CDR3aa: CASSYGGSKNIQYF; CDR3nt: TGTGCCAGCAGTTACGGTGGCAGCAAAAACATTCAGTACTTC
abundance: once; len: 17; v_gene: TRBV3-1/TRBV3-2; d_gene: TRBD2; j_gene: TRBJ2-4; CDR3aa: CASSQTPSGGAKNIQYF; CDR3nt: TGTGCCAGCAGCCAAACCCCTAGCGGGGGGGCCAAAAACATTCAGTACTTC
abundance: -; len: 14; v_gene: TRBV6-4; d_gene: TRBD1; j_gene: TRBJ1-3; CDR3aa: CASSETGTGNTIYF; CDR3nt: TGTGCCAGCAGTGAGACAGGGACTGGAAACACCATATATTTT
abundance: once; len: 15; v_gene: TRBV7-8; d_gene: -; j_gene: TRBJ2-3; CDR3aa: CASSLLFSRTDTQYF; CDR3nt: TGTGCCAGCAGCTTATTGTTTAGCCGCACAGATACGCAGTATTTT
abundance: once; len: 15; v_gene: TRBV6-2/TRBV6-3; d_gene: TRBD1; j_gene: TRBJ2-7; CDR3aa: CASSYYPGTGLEQYF; CDR3nt: TGTGCCAGCAGTTACTACCCTGGGACAGGGCTCGAGCAGTACTTC
abundance: once; len: 16; v_gene: TRBV18; d_gene: TRBD1; j_gene: TRBJ1-2; CDR3aa: CASSQATGGQSYGYTF; CDR3nt: TGTGCCAGCTCACAAGCGACAGGGGGGCAATCCTATGGCTACACCTTC
abundance: -; len: 14; v_gene: TRBV6-5; d_gene: -; j_gene: TRBJ1-1; CDR3aa: CASSPPGGNTEAFF; CDR3nt: TGTGCCAGCAGCCCCCCGGGGGGGAACACTGAAGCTTTCTTT
abundance: once; len: 15; v_gene: TRBV3-1/TRBV3-2; d_gene: TRBD1; j_gene: TRBJ1-1; CDR3aa: CASSRWGQGANQAFF; CDR3nt: TGTGCCAGCAGCCGTTGGGGACAGGGGGCGAACCAAGCTTTCTTT
abundance: -; len: 15; v_gene: TRBV6-5; d_gene: TRBD2; j_gene: TRBJ2-5; CDR3aa: CASSLAGTSVKTQYF; CDR3nt: TGTGCCAGCAGTTTGGCCGGGACTAGCGTAAAGACCCAGTACTTC
abundance: -; len: 15; v_gene: TRBV6-1; d_gene: -; j_gene: TRBJ2-7; CDR3aa: CASSEFATTPYEQYF; CDR3nt: TGTGCCAGCAGTGAATTCGCCACTACCCCCTACGAGCAGTACTTC
abundance: -; len: 13; v_gene: TRBV27; d_gene: -; j_gene: TRBJ2-5; CDR3aa: CASSVRVRETQYF; CDR3nt: TGTGCCAGCAGTGTCAGGGTTCGGGAGACCCAGTACTTC
abundance: -; len: 14; v_gene: TRBV2; d_gene: TRBD2; j_gene: TRBJ2-7; CDR3aa: CASTSGRALGEQYF; CDR3nt: TGTGCCAGTACTAGCGGGAGGGCCCTCGGCGAGCAGTACTTC
abundance: -; len: 13; v_gene: TRBV28; d_gene: -; j_gene: TRBJ1-2; CDR3aa: CASRVRINYGYTF; CDR3nt: TGTGCCAGCAGAGTCAGGATAAACTATGGCTACACCTTC
abundance: -; len: 13; v_gene: TRBV21-1; d_gene: -; j_gene: TRBJ2-7; CDR3aa: CASSTPSYVGQYF; CDR3nt: TGTGCCAGCAGCACCCCCTCCTACGTCGGGCAGTACTTC
abundance: -; len: 14; v_gene: TRBV7-9; d_gene: -; j_gene: TRBJ1-4; CDR3aa: CASSVGGFNEKLFF; CDR3nt: TGTGCCAGCAGCGTCGGGGGATTTAATGAAAAACTGTTTTTT
abundance: few; len: 15; v_gene: TRBV7-9; d_gene: -; j_gene: TRBJ1-6; CDR3aa: CASSLDSVGNSPLHF; CDR3nt: TGTGCCAGCAGCTTAGATAGTGTCGGGAATTCACCCCTCCACTTT
abundance: few; len: 13; v_gene: TRBV7-9; d_gene: -; j_gene: TRBJ1-1; CDR3aa: CASSLAGNTEAFF; CDR3nt: TGTGCCAGCAGCTTAGCCGGGAACACTGAAGCTTTCTTT
abundance: -; len: 13; v_gene: TRBV24-1; d_gene: -; j_gene: TRBJ1-1; CDR3aa: CATGDRQNTEAFF; CDR3nt: TGTGCCACCGGTGACAGGCAGAACACTGAAGCTTTCTTT
abundance: -; len: 13; v_gene: TRBV12-3/TRBV12-4; d_gene: -; j_gene: TRBJ1-5; CDR3aa: CASSWGGNQPQHF; CDR3nt: TGTGCCAGCAGTTGGGGAGGGAATCAGCCCCAGCATTTT
abundance: few; len: 13; v_gene: TRBV3-1/TRBV3-2; d_gene: -; j_gene: TRBJ2-3; CDR3aa: CASSSQGLDTQYF; CDR3nt: TGTGCCAGCAGCTCTCAGGGATTGGATACGCAGTATTTT
abundance: -; len: 16; v_gene: TRBV4-1; d_gene: TRBD1; j_gene: TRBJ2-3; CDR3aa: CASSQETGGKTDTQYF; CDR3nt: TGCGCCAGCAGCCAAGAAACAGGGGGGAAGACAGATACGCAGTATTTT
abundance: few; len: 15; v_gene: TRBV7-9; d_gene: TRBD2; j_gene: TRBJ2-1; CDR3aa: CASSPGLAGHNEQFF; CDR3nt: TGTGCCAGCAGCCCCGGGTTAGCGGGCCACAATGAGCAGTTCTTC
abundance: -; len: 14; v_gene: TRBV14; d_gene: TRBD1; j_gene: TRBJ2-2; CDR3aa: CASSRDRGTGELFF; CDR3nt: TGTGCCAGCAGCCGGGACAGGGGGACCGGGGAGCTGTTTTTT
abundance: -; len: 15; v_gene: TRBV7-2; d_gene: TRBD2; j_gene: TRBJ2-7; CDR3aa: CASSSPAGGHYEQYF; CDR3nt: TGTGCCAGCAGCTCCCCAGCGGGGGGGCACTACGAGCAGTACTTC